These 19 T cell receptor beta chains were all obtained from the same sample, sequenced in a study of shared clonotypes between healthy human individuals. Profiling relied on immunoSEQ multiplex PCR, and the TCRdb table lists in-frame clones only, not all of them. The sample records almost 700,000 clones, under 95% being singletons. Naive CD8 isolation took CD45RO-negative cells positively selected for CCR7 and excluded terminally differentiated effector memory CD45RA+ cells. The sequencing sample was made of naive CD8+ T cells sorted from blood. These receptors all come from a man between 25 and 39 years old in good health.

The V and J genes are TRBV7-8 and TRBJ2-2; D possibly corresponds to TRBD2 (6 bases). V lost 0 bases and J 2 bases, leaving 10 bases between the germline ends. The CDR3 is 16 amino acids. Germline V CDR1 and CDR2: SGHVS, FQNEAQ. CDR3 nucleotides: TGTGCCAGCAGCTTAGCAGGGACTGTTAACACCGGGGAGCTGTTTTTT. Encoded protein: CASSLAGTVNTGELFF.

The rearrangement links TRBV16 to TRBJ2-1, with 8 positions matching TRBD2. The CDR3 has 12 residues. V shed 8 bases and J 7 bases; nucleotides not matched to a gene: 4. The germline V gene encodes CDR1 KGHSY and CDR2 FQNENV. The CDR3 reads CASGSGSNEQFF. The CDR3, as DNA: TGTGCCAGCGGGAGCGGGAGTAATGAGCAGTTCTTC. Supplemented by reference TRBV16 and TRBJ2-1, the full variable domain reads GEEVAQTPKHLVRGEGQKAKLYCAPIKGHSYVFWYQQVLKNEFKFLISFQNENVFDETGMPKERFSAKCLPNSPCSLEIQATKLEDSAVYFCASGSGSNEQFFGPGTRLTVL.

The chain joins TRBV5-1 to TRBJ2-2; possible D gene TRBD1, 5 bases. This CDR3 spans 18 amino acids. Trimming took off 6 bases at V and 1 base at J, with 22 bases between the two ends. CDR1 is SGHRS and CDR2 is YFSETQ in the germline V gene. CDR3 protein: CASIPSLLDQGNTGELFF. DNA for the CDR3: TGCGCCAGCATTCCCTCGCTGCTAGATCAGGGGAACACCGGGGAGCTGTTTTTT.

On this clone itself: One end of the junction fails to match germline, which may point to a read error. The CDR3 DNA reads TGCGCCAGAGTTAACGGGGCACAATCGCACTTC. Protein product: CARVNGAQSHF. The chain links TRBV10-1 to TRBJ2-7; D may correspond to TRBD1 or TRBD2 (5 bases each). Germline V lookup: CDR1 WNHNN, CDR2 SYGVQD (reference sequence). There are 11 residues in the CDR3.

Only one count was recorded for this clone. The chain recombines TRBV28 with TRBJ2-1, with 7 bases lining up with TRBD2. V lost 10 bases, J lost 4 bases, and 10 bases stayed unmatched. This CDR3 spans 14 amino acids. Germline CDR1 reads MDHEN; CDR2 reads SYDVKM. CDR3 sequence (DNA): TGTGCCACCTACGCCCTAGCGGAGTACAATGAGCAGTTCTTC. The encoded protein is CATYALAEYNEQFF.

A remark on this clone: This specimen includes other DNA sequences encoding the same CDR3. The rearrangement links TRBV27 to TRBJ2-7; 7 positions agree with TRBD2. The CDR3 is made up of 13 amino acids. Germline CDR1 is MNHEY and CDR2 is SMNVEV (reference sequence). The junction had 2 bases not matched to a gene; V was cut back by 5 bases and J by 1 base. CDR3 bases: TGTGCCAGCAGTCGCGGGAGTTCCTACGAGCAGTACTTC. Its protein product is CASSRGSSYEQYF.

This rearrangement joins TRBV9 to TRBJ2-2; D unresolved. The germline CDR1 and CDR2 sequences are SGDLS and YYNGEE. V was pared by 6 bases and J by 4 bases, with 13 bases between. This CDR3 is built from 14 residues. The CDR3 region has the DNA TGTGCCAGCAAGCGAGGCCAGGTCACCGGGGAGCTGTTTTTT. Translated, it gives CASKRGQVTGELFF.

V gene TRBV21-1 combines with J gene TRBJ1-1. TRBV21-1 counts as a pseudogene. The CDR3 runs 14 residues. DNA of the CDR3: TGTGCCAGCAGGAAGGAGGGATTGAACACTGAAGCTTTCTTT. The encoded protein is CASRKEGLNTEAFF.

The chain couples TRBV5-1 to TRBJ2-1, with TRBD2 identical over 9 bases. Germline V CDR1 and CDR2: SGHRS, YFSETQ. This CDR3 is built from 13 residues. V trimming: 7 bases; J trimming: 9 bases; junction bases outside the gene matches: 8. In nucleotides, the CDR3 is TGCGCCAGCTCCCCAGCGGGAGGCTCTGAGCAGTTCTTC. This codes for CASSPAGGSEQFF.

The V call is TRBV5-1, the J call TRBJ2-1; D unclear. The V end was cut by 4 bases, the J end by 7 bases, with 27 bases between. Germline CDR1 reads SGHRS; CDR2 reads YFSETQ. The CDR3 spans 18 residues. The CDR3 DNA follows: TGCGCCAGCAGCCCATCCCGGGTCCGGGTCGAGATTGAAAATGAGCAGTTCTTC. This codes for CASSPSRVRVEIENEQFF.

The chain recombines TRBV29-1 with TRBJ2-3; no clear D. From germline, CDR1 is SQVTM and CDR2 ANQGSEA. V dropped 7 bases and J dropped 5 bases, with 13 bases sitting between them. The CDR3 totals 12 residues. The CDR3, as DNA: TGCAGCGGATGCGAGAGGCAAGATACGCAGTATTTT. Encoded protein: CSGCERQDTQYF.

The chain joins TRBV4-1 to TRBJ2-5; D might be TRBD2 (6 bases). Germline V gene lookup returns CDR1 MGHRA and CDR2 YSYEKL. V was trimmed by 4 bases and J by 3 bases, leaving 9 bases between them. CDR3 size: 13 residues. The CDR3 is CASSRVAEETQYF. In DNA form, the CDR3 reads TGCGCCAGCAGCCGAGTAGCGGAAGAGACCCAGTACTTC.

The CDR3 nucleotides are TGTGCCAGCAGCTTAGAACTAGCGGATTACAATGAGCAGTTCTTC. Its protein is CASSLELADYNEQFF. The genes are TRBV11-2 and TRBJ2-1; 8 nucleotides agree with TRBD2. The length of the CDR3 is 15 residues. Germline V lookup: CDR1 SGHAT, CDR2 FQNNGV. Unmatched junction bases numbered 2, after V lost 0 bases and J lost 4 bases.

The table lists this clone with a count of one. The J gene is TRBJ2-1, the V gene TRBV9, with 13 bases lining up with TRBD2. The ends lost 2 bases at V and 7 bases at J; junction bases unmatched: 6. CDR1 is SGDLS, CDR2 YYNGEE, per germline. CDR3 length: 16 amino acids. CDR3: CASSVSELAGGNEQFF. CDR3 coding DNA: TGTGCCAGCAGCGTTAGCGAACTAGCGGGAGGGAATGAGCAGTTCTTC.

The J gene is TRBJ2-7, the V gene TRBV6-1; either TRBD1 or TRBD2 may supply D (5 bases each). The ends were cut back, 1 base at V and 3 bases at J, with 19 bases in the middle. The CDR3 extends over 17 amino acids. In germline, CDR1 is MNHNS, CDR2 SASEGT. CDR3 residues: CASSEDGRVLGDYEQYF. The CDR3 bases are TGTGCCAGCAGTGAAGACGGTAGGGTTTTGGGGGACTACGAGCAGTACTTC.

Notes on this clone: Other DNA sequences in the same sample also yield this CDR3. The chain couples TRBV19 to TRBJ2-7; 7 bases line up with TRBD1. V was clipped by 1 base and J by 3 bases; unmatched bases: 3. This CDR3 is built from 14 residues. In germline, CDR1 is LNHDA, CDR2 SQIVND (reference sequence). This CDR3 is CASSIGQGSYEQYF. The CDR3 DNA reads TGTGCCAGTAGTATAGGACAGGGAAGCTACGAGCAGTACTTC.

This clone turned up a few times. The chain links TRBV7-3 to TRBJ2-1, with D perhaps TRBD2 (6 bases). The germline CDR1 and CDR2 sequences are SGHTA and FQGTGA. Trimming took off 5 bases at V and 2 bases at J, with 13 bases between the two ends. The CDR3 spans 15 residues. The CDR3 DNA follows: TGTGCCAGCAGCCCAGGGTGGGAGGCCTACAATGAGCAGTTCTTC. Translated: CASSPGWEAYNEQFF.

V gene TRBV7-9 combines with J gene TRBJ1-2; D gene uncertain. The CDR3 sequence is 14 residues long. Germline CDR1 SEHNR, CDR2 FQNEAQ (reference sequence). V was clipped by 3 bases and J by 3 bases, with 11 bases between them. This CDR3 reads CASSFPMTHYGYTF. The CDR3 DNA reads TGTGCCAGCAGCTTCCCGATGACCCACTATGGCTACACCTTC.

A single count supports this clone. The chain carries TRBV6-1 and TRBJ1-5; perhaps TRBD1 as D (5 bases). The CDR3 is made up of 14 amino acids. Germline lookup yields CDR1 MNHNS and CDR2 SASEGT. V gave up 7 bases and J gave up 4 bases, with 14 bases separating them. In DNA, the CDR3 is TGTGCCAGCAAAGGGACGGATAGTAATCAGCCCCAGCATTTT. Protein product: CASKGTDSNQPQHF.